A selection of T cell receptor beta chains follows, all from one sample in a study. TCRdb re-analysed the RT-PCR reads in MiXCR, keeping a single row per CDR3 protein. The sample shows 550,000 to 750,000 distinct CDR3 sequences, 11% to 15% of them seen only once. Material for sequencing was memory CD4+ T cells from blood. The receptors were gathered from a female donor in good health, serving as a healthy control. Both conserved end residues are part of each CDR3. A D gene is named only where the DNA matches it firmly. Clone size appears in some rows only: once, few, many, or a class for an expanded clone.

J gene: TRBJ1-6; D gene: TRBD1; V gene: TRBV2; clone size: once; CDR3 DNA: TGTGCCAGCAGGGGGACAGGGGGGAATTCACCCCTCCACTTT; CDR3 protein: CASRGTGGNSPLHF
J gene: TRBJ2-7; D gene: TRBD2; V gene: TRBV27; clone size: few; CDR3 DNA: TGTGCCAGTCGAAGTACCGTATCTAGCGGCTTCTACGAGCAGTACTTC; CDR3 protein: CASRSTVSSGFYEQYF
J gene: TRBJ2-1; D gene: NA; V gene: TRBV21-1; clone size: few; CDR3 DNA: TGTGCCAGCAGCTCGAAGTGTGGAGCGCGTGGGGCCGACACCTACAATGAGCAGTTCTTC; CDR3 protein: CASSSKCGARGADTYNEQFF
J gene: TRBJ1-4; D gene: NA; V gene: TRBV6-5; clone size: many; CDR3 DNA: TGTGCCAGCAGTTATCGGGGGTCTTCTAATGAAAAACTGTTTTTT; CDR3 protein: CASSYRGSSNEKLFF
J gene: TRBJ2-1; D gene: TRBD2; V gene: TRBV12-3/TRBV12-4; clone size: many; CDR3 DNA: TGTGCCAGCAGTCCCCGAGGGGTAGCGGGAGGCCTCTACAATGAGCAGTTCTTC; CDR3 protein: CASSPRGVAGGLYNEQFF
J gene: TRBJ2-1; D gene: NA; V gene: TRBV29-1; clone size: once; CDR3 DNA: TGCAGCGTTGAAAGGGGGTCGGAGAATGAGCAGTTCTTC; CDR3 protein: CSVERGSENEQFF
J gene: TRBJ1-1; D gene: TRBD1; V gene: TRBV5-1; clone size: NA; CDR3 DNA: TGCGCCAGCAGCTTTTATGGACAGGGGAACACTGAAGCTTTCTTT; CDR3 protein: CASSFYGQGNTEAFF
J gene: TRBJ2-1; D gene: TRBD2; V gene: TRBV13; clone size: NA; CDR3 DNA: TGTGCCAGCAGCTCGATAGCGGGAAAGGAGTTCTTC; CDR3 protein: CASSSIAGKEFF
J gene: TRBJ2-2; D gene: NA; V gene: TRBV9; clone size: NA; CDR3 DNA: TGTGCCAGCAGCGCACAGACAGGCACCGGGGAGCTGTTTTTT; CDR3 protein: CASSAQTGTGELFF
J gene: TRBJ2-5; D gene: NA; V gene: TRBV10-3; clone size: NA; CDR3 DNA: TGTGCCATCAGTAGTTTAGTTTCAGAGACCCAGTACTTC; CDR3 protein: CAISSLVSETQYF
J gene: TRBJ2-3; D gene: TRBD2; V gene: TRBV7-2; clone size: NA; CDR3 DNA: TGTGCCAGCAGCCCGAGGTTGGGGGTAGCGGGAGATACGCAGTATTTT; CDR3 protein: CASSPRLGVAGDTQYF
J gene: TRBJ2-7; D gene: NA; V gene: TRBV7-9; clone size: NA; CDR3 DNA: TGTGCCAGCAGCTTAAGGACTGGGGGGGCCCACGAGCAGTACTTC; CDR3 protein: CASSLRTGGAHEQYF
J gene: TRBJ2-7; D gene: NA; V gene: TRBV2; clone size: few; CDR3 DNA: TGTGCCAGCAGTGAAATGTCCGAGCAGTACTTC; CDR3 protein: CASSEMSEQYF
J gene: TRBJ2-3; D gene: TRBD2; V gene: TRBV28; clone size: NA; CDR3 DNA: TGTGCCAGCAGTCTATATAGCGGGTTGGGTGGAGATACGCAGTATTTT; CDR3 protein: CASSLYSGLGGDTQYF
J gene: TRBJ1-2; D gene: TRBD1; V gene: TRBV28; clone size: NA; CDR3 DNA: TGTGCCAGCAGTCCAAGACAGGGGGGGTATAACTATGGCTACACCTTC; CDR3 protein: CASSPRQGGYNYGYTF
J gene: TRBJ1-1; D gene: NA; V gene: TRBV28; clone size: few; CDR3 DNA: TGTGCCAGCAGGCCAGGGGTGGGGGTTAACACTGAAGCTTTCTTT; CDR3 protein: CASRPGVGVNTEAFF
J gene: TRBJ2-7; D gene: NA; V gene: TRBV29-1; clone size: NA; CDR3 DNA: TGCAGCGTTGTAAGTGTGGACTACTTATCCTACGAGCAGTACTTC; CDR3 protein: CSVVSVDYLSYEQYF
J gene: TRBJ2-1; D gene: TRBD1; V gene: TRBV7-6; clone size: NA; CDR3 DNA: TGTGCCAGCAGCGTCGGACAGGGGACATACTACAATGAGCAGTTCTTC; CDR3 protein: CASSVGQGTYYNEQFF
J gene: TRBJ2-1; D gene: TRBD2; V gene: TRBV24-1; clone size: few; CDR3 DNA: TGTGCCACCAGTGGCGGGAGTAGAGTTGAGCAGTTCTTC; CDR3 protein: CATSGGSRVEQFF
J gene: TRBJ1-2; D gene: NA; V gene: TRBV12-3/TRBV12-4; clone size: NA; CDR3 DNA: TGTGCCAGCAGGCTGAGCGGGGGGCAATATGGTGGCTACACCTTC; CDR3 protein: CASRLSGGQYGGYTF
J gene: TRBJ2-7; D gene: NA; V gene: TRBV5-1; clone size: few; CDR3 DNA: TGCGCCAGCAGCCCCCTGAGTAGCGGCTCCTACGAGCAGTACTTC; CDR3 protein: CASSPLSSGSYEQYF
J gene: TRBJ2-1; D gene: NA; V gene: TRBV7-9; clone size: few; CDR3 DNA: TGTGCCAGCAGCTTAGGCCCTTGGGGGGGCGTGCGGGGTGAGCAGTTCTTC; CDR3 protein: CASSLGPWGGVRGEQFF
J gene: TRBJ1-1; D gene: NA; V gene: TRBV20-1; clone size: few; CDR3 DNA: TGCAGTGCTAGGCCTAAGGGGGGCACTGAAGCTTTCTTT; CDR3 protein: CSARPKGGTEAFF
J gene: TRBJ2-7; D gene: NA; V gene: TRBV6-5; clone size: many; CDR3 DNA: TGTGCCAGCAGTTACTCTTTGGGGATCCCCTACGAGCAGTACTTC; CDR3 protein: CASSYSLGIPYEQYF
J gene: TRBJ2-5; D gene: NA; V gene: TRBV7-2; clone size: many; CDR3 DNA: TGTGCCAGCAGCTCTTTAGCGGCGCAAGAGACCCAGTACTTC; CDR3 protein: CASSSLAAQETQYF
J gene: TRBJ2-5; D gene: NA; V gene: TRBV20-1; clone size: many; CDR3 DNA: TGCAGTGCCCCTCCTACGTGGGGGGCGCAGGAGACCCAGTACTTC; CDR3 protein: CSAPPTWGAQETQYF
J gene: TRBJ1-1; D gene: NA; V gene: TRBV5-1; clone size: NA; CDR3 DNA: TGCGCCAGCAGCTTGGGGTGGGGCCAGATGAACACTGAAGCTTTCTTT; CDR3 protein: CASSLGWGQMNTEAFF
J gene: TRBJ1-2; D gene: TRBD1; V gene: TRBV4-3; clone size: NA; CDR3 DNA: TGCGCCAGCAGCCAAGGCGGGACAGGGGGAACTCCCTATGGCTACACCTTC; CDR3 protein: CASSQGGTGGTPYGYTF
J gene: TRBJ1-1; D gene: NA; V gene: TRBV20-1; clone size: NA; CDR3 DNA: TGCAGTGCTAGCGACCCGAGGGGTTACGGACAGAACACTGAAGCTTTCTTT; CDR3 protein: CSASDPRGYGQNTEAFF
J gene: TRBJ2-2; D gene: NA; V gene: TRBV12-3/TRBV12-4; clone size: NA; CDR3 DNA: TGTGCCAGCAGCCCCCAGGGGGGAGGTTTGGTTTTTTCGGCCGGGGAGCTGTTTTTT; CDR3 protein: CASSPQGGGLVFSAGELFF
J gene: TRBJ2-1; D gene: NA; V gene: TRBV18; clone size: NA; CDR3 DNA: TGTGCCAGCTCACCCACGGAAGGATACAATGAGCAGTTCTTC; CDR3 protein: CASSPTEGYNEQFF
J gene: TRBJ2-7; D gene: NA; V gene: TRBV29-1; clone size: many; CDR3 DNA: TGCAGCGCCCAGGTAGGGGACGAGCAGTACTTC; CDR3 protein: CSAQVGDEQYF
J gene: TRBJ1-2; D gene: TRBD1; V gene: TRBV4-3; clone size: NA; CDR3 DNA: TGCGCCAGCAGCCAATCACCCGATGGGACAGCAAACTATGGCTACACCTTC; CDR3 protein: CASSQSPDGTANYGYTF
J gene: TRBJ1-5; D gene: NA; V gene: TRBV6-1; clone size: few; CDR3 DNA: TGTGCCAGCAGTGATCTCCTCGATTGGGATCAGCCCCAGCATTTT; CDR3 protein: CASSDLLDWDQPQHF
J gene: TRBJ2-7; D gene: NA; V gene: TRBV10-1; clone size: NA; CDR3 DNA: TGCGCCAGCAGTGATTTGGACGGGAGCTTCTACGAGCAGTACTTC; CDR3 protein: CASSDLDGSFYEQYF
J gene: TRBJ2-1; D gene: NA; V gene: TRBV20-1; clone size: NA; CDR3 DNA: TGCAGTGCTAGAGTAATGGGGAGCTCCTACAATGAGCAGTTCTTC; CDR3 protein: CSARVMGSSYNEQFF
J gene: TRBJ2-2; D gene: NA; V gene: TRBV9; clone size: few; CDR3 DNA: TGTGCCAGCAGCGCCACATGGTACACCGGGGAGCTGTTTTTT; CDR3 protein: CASSATWYTGELFF
J gene: TRBJ2-7; D gene: NA; V gene: TRBV12-3/TRBV12-4; clone size: many; CDR3 DNA: TGTGCCAGCAGTTTAGCGCTCCAGGCCAACGAGCAGTACTTC; CDR3 protein: CASSLALQANEQYF
J gene: TRBJ2-5; D gene: TRBD1; V gene: TRBV20-1; clone size: NA; CDR3 DNA: TGCAGTGCTAGGCTTACAGGGGGCACAGAGACCCAGTACTTC; CDR3 protein: CSARLTGGTETQYF
J gene: TRBJ2-2; D gene: NA; V gene: TRBV5-1; clone size: many; CDR3 DNA: TGCGCCAGCAGCTTGGTCCAGGCAAACACCGGGGAGCTGTTTTTT; CDR3 protein: CASSLVQANTGELFF
J gene: TRBJ1-5; D gene: TRBD1; V gene: TRBV5-1; clone size: NA; CDR3 DNA: TGCGCCAGCAGCTTGGAAGGACAGGCCCTTTCCAATGAGCATTTT; CDR3 protein: CASSLEGQALSNEHF
J gene: TRBJ1-2; D gene: TRBD1; V gene: TRBV9; clone size: NA; CDR3 DNA: TGTGCCAGCAGCGTGGGGGGACCGGGACAGGGTAATGGCTACACCTTC; CDR3 protein: CASSVGGPGQGNGYTF
J gene: TRBJ2-1; D gene: NA; V gene: TRBV7-2; clone size: NA; CDR3 DNA: TGTGCCAGCACCTTCTCCTACAATGAGCAGTTCTTC; CDR3 protein: CASTFSYNEQFF
J gene: TRBJ2-3; D gene: TRBD1; V gene: TRBV20-1; clone size: many; CDR3 DNA: TGCAGTGCGGCAGGGGGCGGTGATACGCAGTATTTT; CDR3 protein: CSAAGGGDTQYF
J gene: TRBJ2-1; D gene: NA; V gene: TRBV7-6; clone size: few; CDR3 DNA: TGTGCCAGCAGCTTAAGGGGGAGGGTGGTCAATGAGCAGTTCTTC; CDR3 protein: CASSLRGRVVNEQFF
J gene: TRBJ2-7; D gene: NA; V gene: TRBV7-6; clone size: NA; CDR3 DNA: TGTGCCAGCAGCTTATATCGGGGTTGGGAGCAGTACTTC; CDR3 protein: CASSLYRGWEQYF
J gene: TRBJ1-1; D gene: NA; V gene: TRBV6-2/TRBV6-3; clone size: many; CDR3 DNA: TGTGCCAGCAAAAACAGGCGCCAGGACACTGAAGCTTTCTTT; CDR3 protein: CASKNRRQDTEAFF
J gene: TRBJ2-1; D gene: TRBD1; V gene: TRBV6-5; clone size: many; CDR3 DNA: TGTGCCAGCAGTTACAAAGGGGGCCCCCGATACAATGAGCAGTTCTTC; CDR3 protein: CASSYKGGPRYNEQFF
J gene: TRBJ2-7; D gene: NA; V gene: TRBV28; clone size: few; CDR3 DNA: TGTGCCAGCAGGGGCCGAACGGGCTCCTCCTACGAGCAGTACTTC; CDR3 protein: CASRGRTGSSYEQYF
J gene: TRBJ2-7; D gene: NA; V gene: TRBV4-3; clone size: few; CDR3 DNA: TGCGCCAGCAGCCTGGGACCTTTCTCCTACGAGCAGTACTTC; CDR3 protein: CASSLGPFSYEQYF
J gene: TRBJ2-3; D gene: NA; V gene: TRBV20-1; clone size: NA; CDR3 DNA: TGCAGTGCAGGCCCGTCCACAGATACGCAGTATTTT; CDR3 protein: CSAGPSTDTQYF
J gene: TRBJ2-3; D gene: TRBD2; V gene: TRBV7-3; clone size: few; CDR3 DNA: TGTGCCAGCAGCTCTCTCATGAGCGGGGGTACGCAGTATTTT; CDR3 protein: CASSSLMSGGTQYF
J gene: TRBJ2-2; D gene: NA; V gene: TRBV4-2; clone size: NA; CDR3 DNA: TGTGCCAGCAGCCAGGAGATTAGGGTCGGGGAGCTGTTTTTT; CDR3 protein: CASSQEIRVGELFF
J gene: TRBJ2-7; D gene: TRBD1; V gene: TRBV5-6; clone size: few; CDR3 DNA: TGTGCCAGCAGCCCTACACCGGACAGGGCTGCCTACGAGCAGTACTTC; CDR3 protein: CASSPTPDRAAYEQYF
J gene: TRBJ2-3; D gene: NA; V gene: TRBV4-2; clone size: NA; CDR3 DNA: TGTGCCAGCAGCCAAGATCCGGGGAGCACAGATACGCAGTATTTT; CDR3 protein: CASSQDPGSTDTQYF